This TCR beta chain was obtained from a study of OX40 agonist ivuxolimab in advanced cancers. Clones were sequenced by immunoSEQ multiplex PCR, and TCRdb holds only the in-frame ones, with some missing. The table has around 77,000 clones, 85% seen once. The CDR3 is 17 amino acids. Germline V CDR1 and CDR2: KGHSH, LQKENI. V lost 2 bases and J lost 0; bases outside the gene matches: 4. General study points: Certain nonresponders additionally had low normalized T-cell clonal expansion. There were, on average, more expanded clones in CD8+ T cells than in CD4+. There was clonal expansion of CD4+ and CD8+ blood T cells by week 6 at 0.1 to 3.0 mg/kg. Expanded peripheral T-cell antigen specificity went undetermined.

Regarding this clone: The antigen is not known.

V is TRBV18 and J is TRBJ1-2; 12 bases match TRBD1. Sample: CD4+ or CD8+ T cells sorted from blood, taken in a trial of the OX40 agonist ivuxolimab. This sequence was found in an adult with an advanced solid tumor such as melanoma, head and neck, liver or kidney cancer. CDR3 loop: CASSPTRDRGPNYGYTF. Here the CDR3 DNA reads TGTGCCAGCTCACCAACCCGGGACAGGGGGCCTAACTATGGCTACACCTTC.